The clone carrying this T cell receptor (beta chain) was detected only once. As yet, its antigen is unknown. This specimen belongs to a study of Ad26.COV2.S vaccination and SARS-CoV-2 variants. Study information: By the intramuscular route, Ad26.COV2.S was given once, or twice 56 days apart.

Treatment in this sample: 15 to 20 received Ad26.COV2.S at low or high dose, single or two shots; roughly 5 received placebo; per-sample allocation not given. Repertoires come from day 63 after the first vaccine or placebo injection. Within Boston, the person who donated was an adult of 18-55 years. Study results and caveats: Substantial breadth was reported for post-vaccination spike-specific CD8+ and CD4+ T cells. Those who received vaccine or placebo ended up with similar non-spike TCR breadth.

TCRdb's copy holds only in-frame clones and misses some; the assay was immunoSEQ multiplex PCR. Here the sample spans 350,000 to 400,000 clones, roughly nine tenths being singletons. The sequences come from peripheral blood, collected in a trial of Ad26.COV2.S vaccine versus placebo. The clonotype was recovered from a person aged 18-60 years who received the Ad26.COV2.S COVID-19 vaccine or a placebo.

The CDR3 DNA follows: TGTGCCAGCAGCTTTAGCGCTCCAGATACGCAGTATTTT. Translation gives CASSFSAPDTQYF. V is TRBV7-2 and J is TRBJ2-3; maybe TRBD2 (5 bases). Trimming took 3 bases from V and 4 from J, leaving 8 bases between them. The CDR3 contains 13 residues. Germline CDR1 SGHTA, CDR2 FQGNSA.